The rows below give T cell receptor beta chains drawn from one sample of a study of graft-versus-host responses after intestinal transplantation. TCRdb's copy holds only in-frame clones and misses some; the assay was immunoSEQ multiplex PCR. The repertoire has over 55,000 clones, less than 95% of them found once; the top ten carry under 1.5%. Their cognate antigens are unknown. This material consisted of unstimulated CD8+ T cells sorted from spleen or lymph node cells, taken before intestinal transplant. The origin of the receptors is a human donor who received an intestinal transplant. Each CDR3 is given with its conserved first and last residue. A D gene is named only where the DNA matches it firmly. Expanded clones are given a class, and other clones once, few, many or no size at all.

J,D,size,V,DNA,CDR3
TRBJ2-7,.,large,TRBV5-6,TGTGCCAGCAGCTGGGGCCACTACGAGCAGTACTTC,CASSWGHYEQYF
TRBJ2-7,.,.,TRBV25-1,TGTGCCAGCAGTGAATATTACAGTCAGTTCTACGAGCAGTACTTC,CASSEYYSQFYEQYF
TRBJ1-4,TRBD1,.,TRBV6-6,TGTGCCAGCAGACAGGGGGCCCCTAATGAAAAACTGTTTTTT,CASRQGAPNEKLFF
TRBJ2-7,.,.,TRBV5-1,TGCGCCAGCAGTCTCCTGGGGGCCGAGCAGTACTTC,CASSLLGAEQYF
TRBJ2-1,TRBD2,.,TRBV20-1,TGCAGTGCTAATATGGGACTAGATAGGTTCTTC,CSANMGLDRFF
TRBJ1-1,TRBD1,.,TRBV25-1,TGTGCCAGCAGGGCAGGGGGCACTGAAGCTTTCTTT,CASRAGGTEAFF
TRBJ2-1,.,.,TRBV15,TGTGCCACCAGCAGACCCCTAGATCGTCTTGGCAATGAGCAGTTCTTC,CATSRPLDRLGNEQFF
TRBJ2-1,TRBD2,.,TRBV9,TGTGCCAGCAGCATAGATAGCGGGGGGCCCTACAATGAGCAGTTCTTC,CASSIDSGGPYNEQFF
TRBJ1-5,.,.,TRBV19,TGTGCCAGTAGTGACGACACATATAGCAATCAGCCCCAGCATTTT,CASSDDTYSNQPQHF
TRBJ1-1,TRBD1,.,TRBV15,TGTGCCACCGGACATCGGGACAGGGGATATACTGAAGCTTTCTTT,CATGHRDRGYTEAFF
TRBJ1-4,.,.,TRBV6-1,TGTGCCAGCAGGGGAGACCTTAATGAAAAACTGTTTTTT,CASRGDLNEKLFF
TRBJ2-3,TRBD2,.,TRBV27,TGTGCCAGCAGTTTGGGAGGGTTCAGTACAGATACGCAGTATTTT,CASSLGGFSTDTQYF
TRBJ2-7,.,.,TRBV5-6,TGTGCCAGCAGCTCGAGTCCCTACGAGCAGTACTTC,CASSSSPYEQYF